Sequencing of this T cell receptor (beta chain) was carried out in a study of blood T cell repertoires in COVID-19. About the research overall: Samples came from the United States, Italy and Spain, spanning acute and convalescent COVID-19.

Assay: immunoSEQ multiplex PCR; the TCRdb copy retains only in-frame clones and omits some. The table lists 45,000 to 55,000 clones, under 70% of them singletons, with about 9.1% in the top ten. The V gene's germline CDR1 is MNHEY and CDR2 SVGAGI. The CDR3 has 13 residues. The V segment lost 5 bases and the J segment 3 bases; nucleotides outside the gene matches: 4. The sequenced sample was peripheral blood. The chain has TRBV6-5 and TRBJ2-7; 7 bases map to TRBD2. The TCR was taken from a woman aged 70-85 years with acute or convalescent COVID-19. CDR3 sequence: CASSRGLLYEQYF. The CDR3 coding sequence is TGTGCCAGCAGTAGGGGACTACTCTACGAGCAGTACTTC.